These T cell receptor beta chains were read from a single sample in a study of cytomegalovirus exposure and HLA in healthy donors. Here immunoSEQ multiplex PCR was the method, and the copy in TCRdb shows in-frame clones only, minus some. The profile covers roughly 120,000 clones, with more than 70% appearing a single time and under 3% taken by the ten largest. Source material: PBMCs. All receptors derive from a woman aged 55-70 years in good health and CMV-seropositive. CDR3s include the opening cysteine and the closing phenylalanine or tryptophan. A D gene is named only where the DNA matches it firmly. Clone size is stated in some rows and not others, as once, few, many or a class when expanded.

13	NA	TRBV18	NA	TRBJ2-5	TGTGCCAGCTCACCTTCAGGGCAAGAGACCCAGTACTTC	CASSPSGQETQYF
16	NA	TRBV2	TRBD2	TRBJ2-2	TGTGCCAGCAGTGACTCTCGACTAGCGGGAACCGGGGAGCTGTTTTTT	CASSDSRLAGTGELFF
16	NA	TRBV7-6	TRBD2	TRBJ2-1	TGTGCCAGCAGCCGAACCGGGACTAGCGGGAGCAATGAGCAGTTCTTC	CASSRTGTSGSNEQFF
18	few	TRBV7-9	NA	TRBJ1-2	TGTGCCAGCAGCGGTACACTTTGGGTTCAAGGGAAGGAGGATGGCTACACCTTC	CASSGTLWVQGKEDGYTF
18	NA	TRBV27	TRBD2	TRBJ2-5	TGTGCCAGCAGTCCTATCAAACATAGCGGGAGGGCCAGGGAGACCCAGTACTTC	CASSPIKHSGRARETQYF
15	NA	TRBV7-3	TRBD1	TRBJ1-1	TGTGCCAGCAGCGCCCGGACAGGGGGTAATACTGAAGCTTTCTTT	CASSARTGGNTEAFF
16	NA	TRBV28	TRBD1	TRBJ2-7	TGTGCCAGCGAACAGGGGGCAACTTTATATGCCTACGAGCAGTACTTC	CASEQGATLYAYEQYF
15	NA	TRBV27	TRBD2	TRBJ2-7	TGTGCCAGCAGTTTAAGACGTAGCGGGGGAATCGAGCAGTACTTC	CASSLRRSGGIEQYF
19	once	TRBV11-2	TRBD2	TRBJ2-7	TGTGCCAGCAGCTCACCGACTAGCGGGAGGGGGCCGAGGGGCTACGAGCAGTACTTC	CASSSPTSGRGPRGYEQYF
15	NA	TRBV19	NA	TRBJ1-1	TGTGCCAGTAGTATAGGTGCAGGGTTGGCCACTGAAGCTTTCTTT	CASSIGAGLATEAFF
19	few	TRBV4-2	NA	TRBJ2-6	TGTGCCAGCAGCCAAGATGGGCTAGAGGGACTCTCTGGGGCCAACGTCCTGACTTTC	CASSQDGLEGLSGANVLTF
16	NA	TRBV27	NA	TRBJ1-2	TGTGCCAGCAGTTTATACCCCGACGACAGGATGAGCGGCTACACCTTC	CASSLYPDDRMSGYTF
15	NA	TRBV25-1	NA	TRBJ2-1	TGTGCCAGCAGTATCCGTTTCGCCGTTCAGGGTGAGCAGTTCTTC	CASSIRFAVQGEQFF
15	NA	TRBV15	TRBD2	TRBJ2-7	TGTGCCACCAGCAGAGGACTAGCGGGAGACAACGAGCAGTACTTC	CATSRGLAGDNEQYF
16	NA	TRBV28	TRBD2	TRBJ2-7	TGTGCCAGCAGTTTGATTCCTAGCGGGAACTCCTACGAGCAGTACTTC	CASSLIPSGNSYEQYF
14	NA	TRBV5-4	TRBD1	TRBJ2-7	TGTGCCAGCAGCTCCAAGGACAGGGCCCACGAGCAGTACTTC	CASSSKDRAHEQYF
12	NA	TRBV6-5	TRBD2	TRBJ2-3	TGTGCCAGCAGGGAGAGCGGGAGGAAGCAGTATTTT	CASRESGRKQYF
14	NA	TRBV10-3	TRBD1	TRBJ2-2	TGTGCCATCAGTATGGACAGGGACACCGGGGAGCTGTTTTTT	CAISMDRDTGELFF
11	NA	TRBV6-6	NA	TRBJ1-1	TGTGCCAGCAGATTACAGGGTGAAGCTTTCTTT	CASRLQGEAFF
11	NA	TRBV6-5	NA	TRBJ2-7	TGTGCCAGCAGTTCTCGCTACGAGCAGTACTTC	CASSSRYEQYF
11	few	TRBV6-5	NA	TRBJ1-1	TGTGCCAGCTACCACACGGAGGAAGCTTTCTTT	CASYHTEEAFF
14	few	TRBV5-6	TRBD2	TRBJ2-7	TGTGCCAGCAGCACTGGGACTACTAACTACGAGCAGTACTTC	CASSTGTTNYEQYF
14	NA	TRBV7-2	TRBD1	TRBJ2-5	TGTGCCAGCAGCCCCTACAGGGGTCAAGTGACCCAGTACTTC	CASSPYRGQVTQYF
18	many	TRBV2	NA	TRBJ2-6	TGTGCCAGCAGTTACCGGACTCTTCTGACCTCTGGGGCCAACGTCCTGACTTTC	CASSYRTLLTSGANVLTF
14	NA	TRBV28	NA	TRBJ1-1	TGTGCCAGCAGTCCAGGGTCATCGAACACTGAAGCTTTCTTT	CASSPGSSNTEAFF
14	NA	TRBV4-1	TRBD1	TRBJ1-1	TGCGCCAGCAGCCCTCCGACAGGGGGAACTGAAGCTTTCTTT	CASSPPTGGTEAFF
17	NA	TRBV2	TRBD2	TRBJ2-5	TGTGCCAGCAGGGTGGGACTAGCGGGAGGCCTGCAAGAGACCCAGTACTTC	CASRVGLAGGLQETQYF
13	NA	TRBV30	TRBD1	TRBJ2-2	TGTGCCTGGAGTCTACAGGGGTACGGGGAGCTGTTTTTT	CAWSLQGYGELFF
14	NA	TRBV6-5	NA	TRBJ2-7	TGTGCCAGCAGTTACTCGACAGAAGACTACGAGCAGTACTTC	CASSYSTEDYEQYF
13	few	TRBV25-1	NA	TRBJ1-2	TGTGCCAGCAGTTTCGGTACAGACTATGGCTACACCTTC	CASSFGTDYGYTF
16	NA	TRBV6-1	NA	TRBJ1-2	TGTGCCAGCAGTGTCCTGAGGCCACCCTGGGACTATGGCTACACCTTC	CASSVLRPPWDYGYTF
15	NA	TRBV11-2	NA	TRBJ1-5	TGTGCCAGCAGCCCCGGTAGCGGGCAGAGGGAGCCCCAGCATTTT	CASSPGSGQREPQHF
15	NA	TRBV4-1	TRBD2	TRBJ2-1	TGCGCCAGCGTCCCCGGACTAGCGGGTACAAGTGAGCAGTTCTTC	CASVPGLAGTSEQFF
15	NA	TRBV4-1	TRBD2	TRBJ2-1	TGCGCCAGCTCTACGCGGGAGGGAATTTACAATGAGCAGTTCTTC	CASSTREGIYNEQFF
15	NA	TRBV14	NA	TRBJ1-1	TGTGCCAGCAGCCAACCAGGACACCCGAACACTGAAGCTTTCTTT	CASSQPGHPNTEAFF
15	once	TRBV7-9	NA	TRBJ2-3	TGTGCCAGCAGCTCGTCCCGACTCCTCACAGATACGCAGTATTTT	CASSSSRLLTDTQYF
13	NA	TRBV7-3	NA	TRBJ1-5	TGTGCCAGCAGCTTATCGGTCAATCAGCCCCAGCATTTT	CASSLSVNQPQHF
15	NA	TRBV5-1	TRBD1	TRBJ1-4	TGCGCCAGCAGCTTGGAAGGGGGCTTCCGTGAAAAACTGTTTTTT	CASSLEGGFREKLFF
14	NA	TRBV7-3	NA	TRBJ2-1	TGTGCCAGCAGCTCCGCCGGGGGACCCAATGAGCAGTTCTTC	CASSSAGGPNEQFF
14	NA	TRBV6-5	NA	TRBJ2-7	TGTGCCAGCAGTTTCAGTGGGCCAACCTACGAGCAGTACTTC	CASSFSGPTYEQYF
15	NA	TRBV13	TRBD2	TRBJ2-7	TGTGCCAGCAGCCAGGGACTAGCGGACTCCTGGGAGCAGTACTTC	CASSQGLADSWEQYF
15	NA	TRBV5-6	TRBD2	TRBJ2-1	TGTGCCAGCAGCTTTGGGACTAGCGGCAACAATGAGCAGTTCTTC	CASSFGTSGNNEQFF
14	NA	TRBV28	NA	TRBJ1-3	TGTGCCAGCAGTTTAGGCTTCTCTGGAAACACCATATATTTT	CASSLGFSGNTIYF
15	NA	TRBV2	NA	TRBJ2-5	TGTGCCAGCAGTGACGGCAGGGACTTCCAAGAGACCCAGTACTTC	CASSDGRDFQETQYF
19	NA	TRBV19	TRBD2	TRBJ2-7	TGTGCCAGTAGTATGGGGACTAGCGGGAGCTACATGGGCTCCTACGAGCAGTACTTC	CASSMGTSGSYMGSYEQYF
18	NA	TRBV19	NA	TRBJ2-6	TGTGCCAGTAGTAGAAGTTTTGGGAGGAACTCTGGGGCCAACGTCCTGACTTTC	CASSRSFGRNSGANVLTF
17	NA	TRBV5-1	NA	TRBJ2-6	TGCGCCAGCAGCCGCGGATCCCAGGGGACTGGGGCCAACGTCCTGACTTTC	CASSRGSQGTGANVLTF
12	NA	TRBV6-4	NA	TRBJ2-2	TGTGCCAGCAGTGAAACTACCGGGGAGCTGTTTTTT	CASSETTGELFF
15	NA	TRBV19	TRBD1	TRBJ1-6	TGTGCCAGTTCTACAGGGGGCGTTGATAATTCACCCCTCCACTTT	CASSTGGVDNSPLHF
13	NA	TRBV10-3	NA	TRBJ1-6	TGTGCCATGGGGCAGAGTTCTGACTCACCCCTCCACTTT	CAMGQSSDSPLHF
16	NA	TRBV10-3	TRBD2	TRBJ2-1	TGTGCCATCAGTGAGTTTGACGGACTAGCGGGAATCGAGCAGTTCTTC	CAISEFDGLAGIEQFF
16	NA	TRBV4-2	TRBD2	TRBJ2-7	TGTGCCAGCAGCCAACTAGCGGGAGGGGATTCCCACGAGCAGTACTTC	CASSQLAGGDSHEQYF
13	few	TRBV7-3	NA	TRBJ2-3	TGTGCCAGCAGCTCGATAGACTCTTATACGCAGTATTTT	CASSSIDSYTQYF
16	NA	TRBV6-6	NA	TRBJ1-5	TGTGCCAGCAGTTACTCGGGGGGGACAACAGATCAGCCCCAGCATTTT	CASSYSGGTTDQPQHF